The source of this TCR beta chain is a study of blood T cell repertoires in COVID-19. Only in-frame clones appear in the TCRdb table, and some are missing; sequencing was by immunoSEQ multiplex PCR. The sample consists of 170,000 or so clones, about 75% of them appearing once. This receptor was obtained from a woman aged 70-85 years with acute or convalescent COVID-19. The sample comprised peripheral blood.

Here the CDR3 DNA reads TGTGCCAGCAGCTTAGGGAGGAGGGCACCCTATGGCTACACCTTC. Its protein product is CASSLGRRAPYGYTF. The chain is built from TRBV7-8 and TRBJ1-2; D gene ambiguous. Trimming shortened V by 1 base and J by 4 bases, and 13 bases separated the two germline ends. The CDR3 covers 15 residues. Germline-derived CDR1 and CDR2 are SGHVS and FQNEAQ.